Below, 8 T cell receptor beta chains from the same sample are listed, as sequenced in a study of OX40 agonist ivuxolimab in advanced cancers. The receptor library was made with the immunoSEQ multiplex PCR assay. TCRdb obtained this table from immuneACCESS and retained in-frame rearrangements with V and J assigned. These tables miss some clones; where compared with another copy, unresolved V genes account for less than half of the shortfall, and the remainder is unexplained. The sample includes about 70,000 clones, with roughly nine tenths observed a single time. More than 9.5% of the sample is held by the ten biggest clonotypes. This sample comprised CD4+ or CD8+ T cells sorted from blood, obtained in a trial of the OX40 agonist ivuxolimab. All receptors derive from an adult with an advanced solid tumor such as melanoma, head and neck, liver or kidney cancer.

V and J are TRBV19 and TRBJ2-3, with a weak D call TRBD2 (6 bases). V lost 9 bases and J 4 bases, leaving 20 bases between the germline ends. Germline CDR1 and CDR2: LNHDA and SQIVND (reference sequence). The CDR3 extends over 15 amino acids. CDR3 amino acids: CASSTGTRHADTQYF. CDR3 nucleotide sequence: TGTGCCAGCTCAACCGGGACTCGGCACGCAGATACGCAGTATTTT.

V gene TRBV7-9 combines with J gene TRBJ2-7; possibly TRBD1 for D (5 bases). The germline gives CDR1 SEHNR, CDR2 FQNEAQ (reference sequence). Trimming shortened V by 5 bases and J by 3 bases, and 8 bases separated the two germline ends. CDR3 size: 12 residues. The CDR3 DNA is TGTGCCAGCAGCCACGACAGCTACGAGCAGTACTTC. Translated: CASSHDSYEQYF.

V and J are TRBV7-9 and TRBJ2-5; 9 bases align to TRBD2. The CDR3 is made up of 14 amino acids. Trimming at V came to 1 base and at J to 6 bases, leaving 3 bases not matched to a gene. Germline CDR1 SEHNR, CDR2 FQNEAQ (reference sequence). The CDR3 protein is CASSLGGGGQTQYF. In nucleotides, the CDR3 is TGTGCCAGCAGCTTAGGCGGGGGGGGCCAGACCCAGTACTTC.

The rearrangement links TRBV5-1 to TRBJ1-2; D is perhaps TRBD1 (6 bases). The ends were cut back, 0 bases at V and 0 bases at J, with 12 bases in the middle. Germline V lookup: CDR1 SGHRS, CDR2 YFSETQ. The CDR3 is 16 amino acids. CDR3 DNA: TGCGCCAGCAGCTTGGCCCCCGGGACAACTAACTATGGCTACACCTTC. Its translation: CASSLAPGTTNYGYTF.

J is TRBJ2-3 and V is TRBV5-1; 8 nucleotides agree with TRBD2. The CDR3 contains 17 residues. Unmatched junction bases numbered 15, after V lost 2 bases and J lost 7 bases. Germline CDR1 is SGHRS and CDR2 is YFSETQ. The CDR3, as DNA: TGCGCCAGCAGCTTAAGTTCAGTACTAGCGGCACCAAATACGCAGTATTTT. Translation gives CASSLSSVLAAPNTQYF.

The chain has TRBV2 and TRBJ2-7, with 7 bases lining up with TRBD2. CDR1 SNHLY and CDR2 FYNNEI come from the germline V gene. The CDR3 loop spans 12 amino acids. The V and J ends lost 7 bases and 6 bases, in that order; junction bases with no gene match: 6. In DNA, the CDR3 is TGTGCCAGCAAGAAGTGGGGGGGCGAGCAGTACTTC. Translating gives CASKKWGGEQYF.

CDR3 amino acids: CASSFGLALNEQFF. DNA for the CDR3: TGTGCCAGCAGTTTCGGGTTAGCGCTCAATGAGCAGTTCTTC. The rearrangement joins TRBV28 to TRBJ2-1; a weak D match, TRBD2 (5 bases). V was clipped by 3 bases and J by 6 bases, with 12 bases between them. CDR1 is MDHEN and CDR2 is SYDVKM in the germline V gene. The CDR3 runs to 14 residues.

This clone was seen more than once but under ten times. The rearrangement joins TRBV6-1 to TRBJ2-5, with 8 nucleotides matching TRBD2. The CDR3 covers 15 residues. Losses at the gene ends were 7 bases for V and 7 bases for J; bases not matched to a gene: 14. Germline V gene lookup returns CDR1 MNHNS and CDR2 SASEGT. Here the CDR3 reads CASTIEAGVGGTQYF. In nucleotides, the CDR3 is TGTGCCAGCACCATAGAAGCGGGAGTCGGAGGGACCCAGTACTTC.